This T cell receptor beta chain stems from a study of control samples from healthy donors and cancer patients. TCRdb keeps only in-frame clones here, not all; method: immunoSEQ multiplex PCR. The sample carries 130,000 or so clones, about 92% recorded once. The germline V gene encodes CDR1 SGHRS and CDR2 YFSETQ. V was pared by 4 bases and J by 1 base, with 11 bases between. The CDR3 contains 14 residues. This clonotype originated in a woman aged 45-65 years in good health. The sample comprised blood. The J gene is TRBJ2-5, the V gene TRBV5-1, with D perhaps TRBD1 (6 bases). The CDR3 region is CASSDQGIQETQYF. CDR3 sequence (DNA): TGCGCCAGCAGCGACCAGGGGATCCAAGAGACCCAGTACTTC.